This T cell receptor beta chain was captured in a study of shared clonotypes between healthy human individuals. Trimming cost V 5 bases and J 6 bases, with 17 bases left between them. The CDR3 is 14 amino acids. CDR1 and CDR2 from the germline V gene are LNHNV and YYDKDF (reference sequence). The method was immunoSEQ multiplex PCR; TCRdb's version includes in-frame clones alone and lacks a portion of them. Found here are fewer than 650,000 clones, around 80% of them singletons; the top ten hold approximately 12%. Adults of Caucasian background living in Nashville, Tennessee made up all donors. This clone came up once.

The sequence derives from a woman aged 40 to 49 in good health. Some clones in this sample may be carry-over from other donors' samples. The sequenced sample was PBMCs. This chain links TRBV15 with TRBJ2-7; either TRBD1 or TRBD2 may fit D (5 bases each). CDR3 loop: CATSPLLGAVEQYF. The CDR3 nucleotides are TGTGCCACCAGCCCCCTTCTCGGGGCGGTCGAGCAGTACTTC.